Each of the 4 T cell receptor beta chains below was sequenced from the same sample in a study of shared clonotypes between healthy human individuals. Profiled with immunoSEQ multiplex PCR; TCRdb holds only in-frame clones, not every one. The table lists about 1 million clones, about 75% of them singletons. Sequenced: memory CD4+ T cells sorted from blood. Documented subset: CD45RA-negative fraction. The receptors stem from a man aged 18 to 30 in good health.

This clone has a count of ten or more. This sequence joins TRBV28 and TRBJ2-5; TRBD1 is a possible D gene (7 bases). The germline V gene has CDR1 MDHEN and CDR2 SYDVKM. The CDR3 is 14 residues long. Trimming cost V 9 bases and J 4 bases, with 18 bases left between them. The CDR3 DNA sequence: TGTGCCAGTTGCCAGGGGGGTAGGGTAGAGACCCAGTACTTC. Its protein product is CASCQGGRVETQYF.

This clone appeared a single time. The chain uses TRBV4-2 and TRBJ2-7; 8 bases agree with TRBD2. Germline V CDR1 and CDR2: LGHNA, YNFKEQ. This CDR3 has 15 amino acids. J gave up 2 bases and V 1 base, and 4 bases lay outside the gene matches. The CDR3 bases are TGTGCCAGCAGCCAAGTGCGGGAGGCCCCCTACGAGCAGTACTTC. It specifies CASSQVREAPYEQYF.

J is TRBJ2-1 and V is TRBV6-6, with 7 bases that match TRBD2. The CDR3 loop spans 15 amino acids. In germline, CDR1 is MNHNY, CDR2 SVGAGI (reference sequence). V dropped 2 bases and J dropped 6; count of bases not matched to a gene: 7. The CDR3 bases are TGTGCCAGCAGTTACCCGGGCGGGAGTGGCAATGAGCAGTTCTTC. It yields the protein CASSYPGGSGNEQFF.

CDR3 DNA sequence: TGTGCCAGCAGCTTGGCTCTAGCGGGGGGGCCGGAGACCCAGTACTTC. Amino acids: CASSLALAGGPETQYF. The chain joins TRBV5-4 to TRBJ2-5; TRBD2 aligns across 12 bases. After removal of 0 bases from V and 5 bases from J, the junction contained 5 bases not matched to a gene. There are 16 residues in the CDR3. Looked up from germline, CDR1 is SGHNT and CDR2 is YYREEE (reference sequence).